This TCR beta chain was sequenced for a study of graft-versus-host responses after intestinal transplantation. Across the whole study: Multivisceral, liver-intestinal, or isolated intestinal transplants were performed in recipients. Anti-thymocyte globulin induction was given to all recipients, followed by tacrolimus and steroids for around three years.

CDR1 and CDR2 (germline): MNHEY, SMNVEV (reference sequence). Between the trimmed V and J ends, which lost 3 bases and 6 bases, there was a span of 15 bases. This CDR3 is built from 14 residues. This clone was counted only a few times. Its antigen remains unidentified. Profiling relied on immunoSEQ multiplex PCR, and the TCRdb table lists in-frame clones only, not all of them. The sample lists about 90,000 clones, 80% to 85% occurring once. This receptor was obtained from a human donor who received an intestinal transplant. The chain carries TRBV27 and TRBJ2-7, with a tentative D call TRBD2 (5 bases). This specimen was unstimulated CD8+ T cells sorted from spleen or lymph node cells, taken before intestinal transplant. The CDR3 DNA reads as TGTGCCAGCAGTTTTAATAAGGGCGCGGGCGAGCAGTACTTC. Amino acids: CASSFNKGAGEQYF.